These 7 T cell receptor beta chains came from one sample sequenced in a study of blood T cells in healthy people across ages. For the second PCR, which ran for 7 to 11 cycles, a sample-barcoded 5' primer and a J-beta primer mix were used. TCRdb analysed the 5' RACE reads with MiXCR anew, one entry per CDR3 protein. The sample lists around 700,000 distinct CDR3 sequences, about 25% occurring once. The sample was also reused in another study, on T cells of mothers and their children.

Input material: blood. The receptors stem from a boy younger than 18 in good health.

This chain links TRBV7-2 with TRBJ2-7; possible D gene TRBD1, 6 bases. V dropped 4 bases and J dropped 6 bases, with 19 bases sitting between them. This CDR3 has 15 amino acids. Per the germline V gene, CDR1 is SGHTA and CDR2 is FQGNSA. The CDR3 DNA reads TGTGCCAGCAGCTCCCAGACAGGAGGCTGGAGCGAGCAGTACTTC. Amino acid sequence: CASSSQTGGWSEQYF.

In its sample, this clonotype was seen a few times. The CDR3 loop is CASSRSGTEAFF. The CDR3 DNA sequence: TGCGCCAGCAGCCGATCCGGGACAGAAGCTTTCTTT. The J gene is TRBJ1-1, the V gene TRBV4-3, with a weak D call TRBD1 (6 bases). Trimming removed 4 bases at V and 8 bases at J, with 11 bases between. Per the germline V gene, CDR1 is LGHNA and CDR2 is YSLEER. CDR3 length: 12 residues.

The chain has TRBV12-3 or TRBV12-4 and TRBJ2-5; TRBD1 matches 12 bases. The DNA matches TRBJ2-7 better at its end, which makes the J call doubtful. This CDR3 is 17 amino acids long. This chain's CDR3 is CASSQWDRGRRTYEQYF. As DNA, the CDR3 is TGTGCCAGCAGTCAATGGGACAGGGGGCGCAGGACCTACGAGCAGTACTTC.

This clonotype was seen at least ten times. CDR3 residues: CASSFVGDGNQPQHF. The DNA of the CDR3 is TGTGCCAGCAGCTTCGTGGGGGATGGCAATCAGCCCCAGCATTTT. The chain links TRBV7-2 to TRBJ1-5, with D tentatively TRBD1 (5 bases). The germline V and J ends were trimmed by 3 bases and 2 bases, with 11 bases remaining between them. The CDR3 is 15 residues long. The V gene's germline CDR1 is SGHTA and CDR2 FQGNSA.

Only a few counts were recorded for this clonotype. The gene calls are TRBV20-1 and TRBJ2-3; D is ambiguous. The germline V gene has CDR1 DFQATT and CDR2 SNEGSKA (reference sequence). CDR3 length: 15 amino acids. The V end lost 0 bases, the J end lost 3 bases, and 13 bases lay between the germline ends. CDR3 residues: CSARDPQVLTDTQYF. CDR3 coding DNA: TGCAGTGCTAGAGATCCCCAGGTTCTTACAGATACGCAGTATTTT.

The CDR3 here is CASSYSEGVLEGYNEQFF. The CDR3 DNA follows: TGTGCCAGCAGTTACTCTGAGGGGGTCCTAGAAGGCTACAATGAGCAGTTCTTC. V usage is TRBV6-2 or TRBV6-3 and J usage is TRBJ2-1, with D possibly matching TRBD1 (6 bases). V dropped 0 bases and J dropped 3 bases, with 18 bases sitting between them. Germline values: CDR1 MNHEY, CDR2 SVGEGT. This CDR3 comprises 18 residues.

This chain uses TRBV4-1 with TRBJ1-6; no reliable D call. The V and J ends lost 0 bases and 1 base respectively, with 10 bases between them. Germline V gene sequence: CDR1 MGHRA, CDR2 YSYEKL. This CDR3 is built from 17 residues. In nucleotides, the CDR3 is TGCGCCAGCAGCCAAGAAGGAGTAGAGTCCTATAATTCACCCCTCCACTTT. Amino acids: CASSQEGVESYNSPLHF.